A selection of T cell receptor beta chains follows, all from one sample in a study of cytotoxic CD8 clonotypes in ibrutinib-treated CLL. This table comes from immunoSEQ multiplex PCR, and its TCRdb copy is limited to in-frame clones, with some not included. The profile shows about 130,000 clones, 80% to 85% of them singletons. The material was PBMCs, obtained after 24 months of ibrutinib treatment. The receptors were sampled from a human donor with chronic lymphocytic leukemia. The CDR3 runs from the conserved cysteine through the conserved F or W. The order of the fields is D gene, V gene, J gene, CDR3 length, clone size, CDR3 DNA, CDR3 protein. A D gene is named only where the DNA matches it firmly. Clone size, where shown, is once, few, many, or a class for clones that have expanded.

d_gene: TRBD2; v_gene: TRBV5-1; j_gene: TRBJ2-1; len: 17; abundance: .; CDR3nt: TGCGCCAGCAGCGCATGGACTAGCGGACAATCATACAATGAGCAGTTCTTC; CDR3aa: CASSAWTSGQSYNEQFF
d_gene: .; v_gene: TRBV6-1; j_gene: TRBJ2-3; len: 15; abundance: few; CDR3nt: TGTGCCAGCAGTGATTACGGGGGTAGCACAGATACGCAGTATTTT; CDR3aa: CASSDYGGSTDTQYF
d_gene: .; v_gene: TRBV5-5; j_gene: TRBJ2-7; len: 13; abundance: .; CDR3nt: TGTGCCAGCAGCTCAGACGGGGCAGGCGAGCAGTACTTC; CDR3aa: CASSSDGAGEQYF
d_gene: TRBD2; v_gene: TRBV4-3; j_gene: TRBJ2-1; len: 15; abundance: .; CDR3nt: TGCGCCAGCAGCCCCTCTAGCGGGGTGTATGGTGTGCAGTTCTTC; CDR3aa: CASSPSSGVYGVQFF
d_gene: .; v_gene: TRBV10-3; j_gene: TRBJ1-1; len: 13; abundance: .; CDR3nt: TGTGCCATCACTCCCGGGACACGAAGTGAAGCTTTCTTT; CDR3aa: CAITPGTRSEAFF
d_gene: .; v_gene: TRBV27; j_gene: TRBJ1-2; len: 12; abundance: .; CDR3nt: TGTGCCAGCAGTTTCAGGGGATCTGGCTACACCTTC; CDR3aa: CASSFRGSGYTF
d_gene: .; v_gene: TRBV5-6; j_gene: TRBJ2-7; len: 16; abundance: .; CDR3nt: TGTGCCAGCAACCACAAAACAGGGCGCCCCTCGTACGAGCAGTACTTC; CDR3aa: CASNHKTGRPSYEQYF
d_gene: .; v_gene: TRBV28; j_gene: TRBJ1-1; len: 14; abundance: .; CDR3nt: TGTGCCAGCGCTGATTTTGGGTCACACACTGAAGCTTTCTTT; CDR3aa: CASADFGSHTEAFF
d_gene: TRBD1; v_gene: TRBV18; j_gene: TRBJ2-1; len: 17; abundance: .; CDR3nt: TGTGCCAGCTCACCTGCTAGACAGGGATCGAAGGGGGATGAGCAGTTCTTC; CDR3aa: CASSPARQGSKGDEQFF
d_gene: .; v_gene: TRBV9; j_gene: TRBJ1-2; len: 17; abundance: .; CDR3nt: TGTGCCAGCAGCGTAGATGTGGGGTACAGGATTAACTATGGCTACACCTTC; CDR3aa: CASSVDVGYRINYGYTF
d_gene: TRBD1; v_gene: TRBV5-6; j_gene: TRBJ1-2; len: 17; abundance: .; CDR3nt: TGTGCCAGCAGCCTTCAGGGGGCTCTAGCTTTCAACTATGGCTACACCTTC; CDR3aa: CASSLQGALAFNYGYTF
d_gene: .; v_gene: TRBV6-5; j_gene: TRBJ1-4; len: 13; abundance: .; CDR3nt: TGTGCCACCGGGAGGGTGCGAGAGGAAAAACTGTTTTTT; CDR3aa: CATGRVREEKLFF
d_gene: TRBD1; v_gene: TRBV28; j_gene: TRBJ1-4; len: 13; abundance: .; CDR3nt: TGTGCCAGCAGAACAGGGGGGCATGAAAAACTGTTTTTT; CDR3aa: CASRTGGHEKLFF
d_gene: .; v_gene: TRBV4-2; j_gene: TRBJ2-7; len: 14; abundance: .; CDR3nt: TGTGCCAGCAGCCAAGGGGCCCGGAAATACGAGCAGTACTTC; CDR3aa: CASSQGARKYEQYF